This T cell receptor (beta chain) is from a study of T cell changes during pregnancy in multiple sclerosis. The table came from immunoSEQ multiplex PCR; TCRdb's copy has only in-frame clones and leaves some out. The sample yields about 44,000 clones, around 90% seen once. CDR3 length equals 16 residues. Trimming removed 4 bases at V and 2 bases at J, with 17 bases between. Germline V gene data show CDR1 as SEHNR and CDR2 as FQNEAQ (reference sequence). This chain connects TRBV7-9 to TRBJ2-5; D might be TRBD1 (6 bases). Sequences were derived from CD4+ T cells from peripheral blood mononuclear cells, sampled in the first trimester of pregnancy. The TCR comes from a female donor with multiple sclerosis, enrolled in a pregnancy study. CDR3 region: CASSSGQSITQETQYF. CDR3 DNA: TGTGCCAGCAGCTCCGGACAGTCAATTACACAAGAGACCCAGTACTTC.